These T cell receptor beta chains were read from a single sample in a study of PD-L1 blockade in urothelial cancer. Data came from immunoSEQ multiplex PCR; TCRdb stores just in-frame clones and leaves some out. The repertoire holds roughly 100,000 clones, with 70% to 90% as singletons. Sequences were derived from PBMCs, sampled around atezolizumab (anti-PD-L1) treatment. The receptor set was obtained from a man aged 65-85 years with urothelial cancer. CDR3s include the opening cysteine and the closing phenylalanine or tryptophan. The D gene is left open where the match is weak. Size values are once, few and many counts, or a class for expanded clones, and some rows have none.

TRBJ1-5 NA NA TRBV19 CARPFQGNLYSNQPQHF
TRBJ1-2 NA NA TRBV27 CASSPDSFPGNYGYTF
NA NA NA TRBV5-6 CASSFPTSGTRSYEQYF
TRBJ1-5 NA TRBD1 TRBV2 CASSDRTGNQPQHF
TRBJ2-1 NA NA TRBV10-1 CASGEKYNEQFF
TRBJ2-5 once TRBD2 TRBV5-4 CASSLTSGSRRETQYF
TRBJ1-5 NA TRBD1 TRBV7-9 CASSLGQGGIGNQPQHF
TRBJ2-5 NA TRBD1 TRBV4-3 CASSPEVGGRETQYF
TRBJ2-1 NA NA TRBV7-2 CASSFSRGEQFF
TRBJ2-7 NA TRBD1 TRBV18 CASSASTGPYEQYF
TRBJ1-1 NA NA TRBV19 CASSSTVNTEAFF
TRBJ2-7 NA NA TRBV6-6 CASSQLTPPYEQYF
TRBJ2-7 NA NA TRBV7-8 CASSLETGYEQYF
TRBJ2-1 NA NA TRBV5-5 CASSLVQEVAYNEQFF
TRBJ2-7 NA NA TRBV5-5 CASSLVRAYEQYF